This record covers a single TCR beta chain. Its antigen is unidentified. One end of the junction varies from germline; a read error may be responsible. The CDR3 sequence is 14 residues long. In germline, CDR1 is KGHSH, CDR2 LQKENI. Sequencing was performed with immunoSEQ multiplex PCR; in TCRdb, only in-frame clones are kept and a portion is missing. The repertoire holds about 70,000 clones, with 87% as singletons. This entry comes from a study of T cell responses to AZD1222 COVID-19 vaccine. Broader study findings: Targets within unmutated variant regions were reportedly found for nearly half of spike-specific TCRs. CD4 TCRs associated with vaccination spanned spike, dominating at 160-218 and 743-854. The sample set comprised mostly white British donors with more females, and clonal diversity was possibly underestimated.

The sequence came from an adult who received the AZD1222 COVID-19 vaccine. The rearrangement uses TRBV18 and TRBJ1-1; TRBD1 is a possible D gene (6 bases). Material: peripheral blood, obtained 28 days after the second AZD1222 dose. The CDR3 sequence: CASSPQGWRTEAFF. For the CDR3, the DNA is TGTGCCAGCTCGCCACAGGGTTGGAGGACTGAAGCTTTCTTT.